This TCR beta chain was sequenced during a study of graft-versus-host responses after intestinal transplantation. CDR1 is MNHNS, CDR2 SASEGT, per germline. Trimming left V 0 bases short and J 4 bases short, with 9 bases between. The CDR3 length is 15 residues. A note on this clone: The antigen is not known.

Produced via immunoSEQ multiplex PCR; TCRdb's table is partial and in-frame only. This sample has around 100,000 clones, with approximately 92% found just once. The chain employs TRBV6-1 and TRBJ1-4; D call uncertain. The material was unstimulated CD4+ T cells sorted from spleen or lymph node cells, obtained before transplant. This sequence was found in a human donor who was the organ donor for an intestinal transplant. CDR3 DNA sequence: TGTGCCAGCAGTGAAGCCGGGCACTTTAATGAAAAACTGTTTTTT. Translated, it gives CASSEAGHFNEKLFF.